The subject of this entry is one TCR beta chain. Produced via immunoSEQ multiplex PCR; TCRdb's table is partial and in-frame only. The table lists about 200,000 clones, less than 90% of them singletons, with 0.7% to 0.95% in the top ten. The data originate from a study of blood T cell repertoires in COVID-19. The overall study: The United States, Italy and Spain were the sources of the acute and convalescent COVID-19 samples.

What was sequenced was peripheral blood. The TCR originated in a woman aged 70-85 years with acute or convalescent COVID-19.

CDR3 protein: CSVGEGQGLSYGYTF. CDR3 nucleotide sequence: TGCAGCGTTGGGGAAGGGCAGGGATTAAGCTATGGCTACACCTTC. The chain uses TRBV29-1 and TRBJ1-2; D perhaps matches TRBD1 (5 bases). The V gene's germline CDR1 is SQVTM and CDR2 ANQGSEA. The CDR3 spans 15 residues. V was cut by 4 bases and J by 4 bases, with 19 bases left in between. Combining the CDR3 with reference TRBV29-1 and TRBJ1-2 gives the whole variable domain SAVISQKPSRDICQRGTSLTIQCQVDSQVTMMFWYRQQPGQSLTLIATANQGSEATYESGFVIDKFPISRPNLTFSTLTVSNMSPEDSSIYLCSVGEGQGLSYGYTFGSGTRLTVV.